Reported below is one T cell receptor beta chain. The data stem from a study of blood T cell repertoires in COVID-19. Deletions cut 5 bases from V and 2 bases from J, with 13 bases between. The CDR3 extends over 15 amino acids. Germline CDR1 reads MDHEN; CDR2 reads SYDVKM. Clones were read by immunoSEQ multiplex PCR, and TCRdb kept only the in-frame ones, dropping some. Altogether roughly 330,000 clones are present, approximately 90% being singletons, with the ten largest covering roughly 4%. Sequenced sample: peripheral blood. The chain combines TRBV28 with TRBJ2-1; no reliable D call. This receptor was taken from a woman in her 50s with active or convalescent COVID-19. The CDR3 nucleotides read TGTGCCAGCAGTCCTGAGCCCGCCGCCTACAATGAGCAGTTCTTC. Residues: CASSPEPAAYNEQFF.